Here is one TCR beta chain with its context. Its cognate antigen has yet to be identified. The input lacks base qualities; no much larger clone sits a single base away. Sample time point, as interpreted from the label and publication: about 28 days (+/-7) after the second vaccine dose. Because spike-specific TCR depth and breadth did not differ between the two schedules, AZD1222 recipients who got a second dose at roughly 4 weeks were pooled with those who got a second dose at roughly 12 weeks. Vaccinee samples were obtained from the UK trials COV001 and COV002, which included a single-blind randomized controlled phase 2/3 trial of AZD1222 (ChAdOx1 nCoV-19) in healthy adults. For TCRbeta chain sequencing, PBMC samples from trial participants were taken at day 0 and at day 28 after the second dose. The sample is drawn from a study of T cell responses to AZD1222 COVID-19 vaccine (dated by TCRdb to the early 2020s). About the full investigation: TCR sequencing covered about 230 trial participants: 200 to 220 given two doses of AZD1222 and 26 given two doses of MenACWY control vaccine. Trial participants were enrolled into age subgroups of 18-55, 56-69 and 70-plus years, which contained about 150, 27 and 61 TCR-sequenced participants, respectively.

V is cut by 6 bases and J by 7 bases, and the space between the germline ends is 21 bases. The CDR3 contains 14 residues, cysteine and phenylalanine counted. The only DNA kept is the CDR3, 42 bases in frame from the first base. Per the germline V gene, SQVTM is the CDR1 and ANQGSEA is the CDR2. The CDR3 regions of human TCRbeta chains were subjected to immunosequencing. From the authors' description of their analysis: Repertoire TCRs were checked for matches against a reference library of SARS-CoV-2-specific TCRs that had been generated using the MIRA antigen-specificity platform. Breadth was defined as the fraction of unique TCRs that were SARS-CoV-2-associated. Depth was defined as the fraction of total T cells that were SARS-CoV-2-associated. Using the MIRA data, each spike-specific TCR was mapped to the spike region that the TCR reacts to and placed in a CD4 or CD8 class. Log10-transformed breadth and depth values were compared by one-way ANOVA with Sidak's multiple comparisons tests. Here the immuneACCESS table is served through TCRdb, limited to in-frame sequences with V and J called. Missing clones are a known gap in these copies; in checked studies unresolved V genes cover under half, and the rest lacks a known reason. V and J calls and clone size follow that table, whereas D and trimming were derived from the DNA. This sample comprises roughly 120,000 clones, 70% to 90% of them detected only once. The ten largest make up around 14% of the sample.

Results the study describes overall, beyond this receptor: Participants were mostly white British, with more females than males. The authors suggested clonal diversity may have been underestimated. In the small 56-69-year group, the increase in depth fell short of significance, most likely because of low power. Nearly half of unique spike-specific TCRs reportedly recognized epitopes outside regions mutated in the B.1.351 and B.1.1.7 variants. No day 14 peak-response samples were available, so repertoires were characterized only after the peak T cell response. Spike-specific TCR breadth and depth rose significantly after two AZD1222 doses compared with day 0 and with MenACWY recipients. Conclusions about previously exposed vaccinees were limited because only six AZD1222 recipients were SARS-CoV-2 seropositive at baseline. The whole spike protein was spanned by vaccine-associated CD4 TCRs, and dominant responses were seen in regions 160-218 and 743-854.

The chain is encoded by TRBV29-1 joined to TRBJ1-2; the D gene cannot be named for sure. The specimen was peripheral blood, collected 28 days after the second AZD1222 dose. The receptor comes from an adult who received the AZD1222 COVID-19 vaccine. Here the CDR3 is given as CSVDSGSYLRGYTF. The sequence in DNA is TGCAGCGTGGATTCCGGGAGCTACCTTCGTGGCTACACCTTC.